Listed below are T cell receptor beta chains from one sample, sequenced in a study of HIV-infected patients and healthy controls. One entry per CDR3 protein results from TCRdb running MiXCR on the 5' RACE reads. The table shows 5,500 to 8,000 distinct CDR3 sequences, with more than 9% occurring only once. Sample: blood, taken during antiretroviral therapy. These receptors all stem from an adult with HIV infection. The CDR3 runs from the conserved cysteine through the conserved F or W. The order of the fields is D gene, V gene, J gene, CDR3 length, clone size, CDR3 protein, CDR3 DNA. The D gene is left open where the match is weak. Not all rows give a size; the values are once, few, many and, for expanded clones, a class.

d_gene: .
v_gene: TRBV20-1
j_gene: TRBJ2-4
len: 13
abundance: medium-sized
CDR3aa: CSVRRLAKNIQYF
CDR3nt: TGCAGTGTTCGACGGTTAGCCAAAAACATTCAGTACTTC

d_gene: .
v_gene: TRBV4-1
j_gene: TRBJ1-2
len: 15
abundance: medium-sized
CDR3aa: CASSQEGQINYGYTF
CDR3nt: TGCGCCAGCAGCCAAGAAGGGCAGATTAACTATGGCTACACCTTC

d_gene: .
v_gene: TRBV20-1
j_gene: TRBJ2-1
len: 12
abundance: medium-sized
CDR3aa: CSASMMGNEQFF
CDR3nt: TGCAGTGCTAGCATGATGGGGAATGAGCAGTTCTTC

d_gene: .
v_gene: TRBV4-1
j_gene: TRBJ2-1
len: 16
abundance: medium-sized
CDR3aa: CASTPSGAGLYNEQFF
CDR3nt: TGCGCCAGCACCCCATCTGGAGCTGGACTCTACAATGAGCAGTTCTTC

d_gene: TRBD1
v_gene: TRBV18
j_gene: TRBJ2-7
len: 14
abundance: medium-sized
CDR3aa: CASSPRQGAGEQYF
CDR3nt: TGTGCCAGCTCACCCCGACAGGGGGCGGGAGAGCAGTACTTC

d_gene: .
v_gene: TRBV2
j_gene: TRBJ2-7
len: 15
abundance: .
CDR3aa: CASINTAFYDYEQYF
CDR3nt: TGTGCCAGCATCAATACAGCCTTCTACGACTACGAGCAGTACTTC

d_gene: .
v_gene: TRBV19
j_gene: TRBJ1-1
len: 12
abundance: .
CDR3aa: CASSMGGYKAFF
CDR3nt: TGTGCCAGTAGTATGGGCGGATACAAAGCTTTCTTT

d_gene: .
v_gene: TRBV18
j_gene: TRBJ1-1
len: 17
abundance: .
CDR3aa: CASSPSAGNNMNTEAFF
CDR3nt: TGTGCCAGCTCACCTTCTGCGGGTAACAACATGAACACTGAAGCTTTCTTT

d_gene: TRBD1
v_gene: TRBV7-2
j_gene: TRBJ2-7
len: 15
abundance: many
CDR3aa: CASSLVPGGTYEQYF
CDR3nt: TGTGCCAGCAGCTTAGTACCAGGGGGTACCTACGAGCAGTACTTC

d_gene: TRBD2
v_gene: TRBV7-9
j_gene: TRBJ2-1
len: 15
abundance: many
CDR3aa: CASSLASGGYNEQFF
CDR3nt: TGTGCCAGCAGCTTAGCTAGCGGGGGATACAATGAGCAGTTCTTC

d_gene: TRBD2
v_gene: TRBV3-1
j_gene: TRBJ2-1
len: 18
abundance: once
CDR3aa: CASSHLWLRGGVYNEQFF
CDR3nt: TGTGCCAGCAGCCATCTCTGGCTTCGGGGGGGGGTCTACAATGAGCAGTTCTTC

d_gene: .
v_gene: TRBV6-1
j_gene: TRBJ2-1
len: 13
abundance: .
CDR3aa: CAASAGRKNEQFF
CDR3nt: TGTGCCGCTTCCGCGGGGCGTAAAAATGAGCAGTTCTTC

d_gene: TRBD1
v_gene: TRBV5-4
j_gene: TRBJ2-7
len: 14
abundance: medium-sized
CDR3aa: CASSSGTGGYEQYF
CDR3nt: TGTGCCAGCAGCTCCGGGACAGGGGGCTACGAGCAGTACTTC

d_gene: TRBD2
v_gene: TRBV7-2
j_gene: TRBJ2-7
len: 19
abundance: .
CDR3aa: CASSLAILAGGSSSYEQHF
CDR3nt: TGTGCCAGCAGCTTAGCGATCCTGGCGGGGGGCTCAAGCTCCTACGAGCAGCACTTC

d_gene: TRBD1
v_gene: TRBV6-5
j_gene: TRBJ1-1
len: 13
abundance: large
CDR3aa: CASVKQGATEAFF
CDR3nt: TGTGCCAGCGTCAAACAGGGGGCTACTGAAGCTTTCTTT

d_gene: .
v_gene: TRBV6-1
j_gene: TRBJ2-7
len: 11
abundance: many
CDR3aa: CASSITWEQYF
CDR3nt: TGTGCCAGCAGTATAACCTGGGAGCAGTACTTC

d_gene: .
v_gene: TRBV20-1
j_gene: TRBJ2-5
len: 12
abundance: medium-sized
CDR3aa: CSARASAGAQYF
CDR3nt: TGCAGTGCTAGAGCGTCTGCCGGGGCCCAGTACTTC

d_gene: TRBD1
v_gene: TRBV13
j_gene: TRBJ2-7
len: 13
abundance: medium-sized
CDR3aa: CASSQDRGREQYF
CDR3nt: TGTGCCAGCAGCCAAGACAGGGGGCGCGAGCAGTACTTC

d_gene: .
v_gene: TRBV13
j_gene: TRBJ1-5
len: 15
abundance: medium-sized
CDR3aa: CASSLGLNLDQPQHF
CDR3nt: TGTGCCAGCAGCTTAGGCCTAAATCTGGATCAGCCCCAGCATTTT

d_gene: .
v_gene: TRBV5-1
j_gene: TRBJ1-5
len: 13
abundance: many
CDR3aa: CASSSDGRGPQHF
CDR3nt: TGCGCCAGCAGTTCGGACGGACGCGGGCCCCAGCATTTT

d_gene: TRBD2
v_gene: TRBV5-4
j_gene: TRBJ2-3
len: 17
abundance: medium-sized
CDR3aa: CASSPGGLAGTTDTQYF
CDR3nt: TGTGCCAGCAGCCCTGGCGGCCTAGCGGGGACCACAGATACGCAGTATTTT

d_gene: .
v_gene: TRBV12-3/TRBV12-4
j_gene: TRBJ1-3
len: 13
abundance: many
CDR3aa: CASSQSSGNTIYF
CDR3nt: TGTGCCAGCAGTCAGAGCTCTGGAAACACCATATATTTT

d_gene: .
v_gene: TRBV11-2
j_gene: TRBJ1-1
len: 11
abundance: large
CDR3aa: CASTLNTEAFF
CDR3nt: TGTGCCAGCACCTTAAACACTGAAGCTTTCTTT

d_gene: TRBD1
v_gene: TRBV28
j_gene: TRBJ2-7
len: 15
abundance: .
CDR3aa: CASSSTGQMSYEQYF
CDR3nt: TGTGCCAGCAGTTCGACAGGGCAAATGTCCTACGAGCAGTACTTC

d_gene: .
v_gene: TRBV4-1
j_gene: TRBJ2-6
len: 19
abundance: medium-sized
CDR3aa: CASSPDSPIYLSGANVLTF
CDR3nt: TGCGCCAGCAGCCCCGACAGCCCGATCTATCTTTCTGGGGCCAACGTCCTGACTTTC

d_gene: TRBD2
v_gene: TRBV12-3/TRBV12-4
j_gene: TRBJ2-3
len: 15
abundance: many
CDR3aa: CASSWLAGPGDTQYF
CDR3nt: TGTGCCAGCAGTTGGCTAGCGGGGCCCGGGGATACGCAGTATTTT

d_gene: .
v_gene: TRBV28
j_gene: TRBJ2-4
len: 15
abundance: many
CDR3aa: CASCPYAGAVDIQYF
CDR3nt: TGTGCCAGCTGTCCCTATGCGGGGGCCGTAGACATTCAGTACTTC